Listed here are 12 T cell receptor beta chains from one sample, sequenced in a study of shared clonotypes between healthy human individuals. The data were produced by immunoSEQ multiplex PCR, yet TCRdb's version contains in-frame clones alone and is incomplete. The sample contains 1 million to 1.3 million clones, approximately 80% of which appear only once. The sample was memory CD4+ T cells from PBMCs. Subset here: CD45RA-negative fraction. Receptor source: a man aged 18 to 29 in good health. Some clones in this sample may be carry-over from other donors' samples.

This clone was observed a single time. CDR3 amino acids: CAWSYQGYEQYF. In DNA, the CDR3 is TGTGCCTGGAGTTATCAGGGCTACGAGCAGTACTTC. The chain links TRBV30 to TRBJ2-7; possibly TRBD1 for D (5 bases). The germline V and J ends were trimmed by 2 bases and 3 bases, with 8 bases remaining between them. There are 12 residues in the CDR3. Germline CDR1 reads GTSNPN; CDR2 reads SVGIG (reference sequence).

This clone was recorded once. V and J are TRBV29-1 and TRBJ2-7, with D perhaps matching TRBD2 (5 bases). Germline CDR1 reads SQVTM; CDR2 reads ANQGSEA. The CDR3 totals 12 residues. The ends were cut back, 4 bases at V and 2 bases at J, with 9 bases in the middle. The CDR3 sequence is CSVVSGAYEQYF. The CDR3 bases are TGCAGCGTTGTCTCCGGGGCCTACGAGCAGTACTTC.

The J gene is TRBJ1-3, the V gene TRBV2, with 9 nucleotides matching TRBD1. CDR3 length: 15 residues. The junction had 5 bases not matched to a gene; V was cut back by 4 bases and J by 4 bases. Germline V CDR1 and CDR2: SNHLY, FYNNEI. CDR3 DNA: TGTGCCAGCAGTGCCACAGGGGGCAGCGGAAACACCATATATTTT. Protein sequence: CASSATGGSGNTIYF.

The chain uses TRBV27 and TRBJ2-1, with D perhaps TRBD1 (5 bases). Per germline, CDR1 MNHEY and CDR2 SMNVEV (reference sequence). With 7 bases removed from V and 0 bases from J, the gap between germline ends came to 13 bases. The CDR3 has 15 amino acids. The CDR3 loop is CASKGYRSSYNEQFF. Here the CDR3 DNA reads TGTGCCAGCAAGGGGTACAGAAGCTCCTACAATGAGCAGTTCTTC.

The chain couples TRBV27 to TRBJ2-7; D possibly matches TRBD1 or TRBD2 (6 bases each). The CDR3 runs to 15 residues. Germline CDR1 reads MNHEY; CDR2 reads SMNVEV (reference sequence). V was trimmed by 7 bases and J by 3 bases, leaving 19 bases between them. DNA for the CDR3: TGTGCCAGCATTCCTCCCGGGGGCTACCACTACGAGCAGTACTTC. Its translation: CASIPPGGYHYEQYF.

With regard to this clone: The same CDR3 also results from other DNA sequences found in this sample. This rearrangement joins TRBV25-1 to TRBJ1-2; D not resolved. The CDR3 runs to 13 residues. The germline gives CDR1 MGHDK, CDR2 SYGVNS. V was trimmed by 3 bases and J by 5 bases, leaving 10 bases between them. CDR3 bases: TGTGCCAGCAGTGATTGGGGATCTTATGGCTACACCTTC. It yields the protein CASSDWGSYGYTF.

Ten or more counts support this clone. A much larger clone differs by one base, so this may be a read error. The sample carries other DNA sequences with the same CDR3. As DNA, the CDR3 is TGTGCCAGCAGCTTAGACGGCAACACAGATACGCAGTATTTT. Translation: CASSLDGNTDTQYF. The rearrangement joins TRBV11-3 to TRBJ2-3, with D unclear. Trimming shortened V by 0 bases and J by 2 bases, and 6 bases separated the two germline ends. Germline CDR1 is SGHNT and CDR2 is YENEEA. This CDR3 is built from 14 residues.

This clone was found a few times. The rearrangement links TRBV10-2 to TRBJ1-1; possibly TRBD1 for D (6 bases). The CDR3 has 16 residues. CDR1 and CDR2 (germline): WSHSY, SAAADI. Trimming shortened V by 6 bases and J by 1 base, and 18 bases separated the two germline ends. In nucleotides, the CDR3 is TGCGCCAGCAGCCAGGGGTCAAGAGGTAGGAACACTGAAGCTTTCTTT. Encoded protein: CASSQGSRGRNTEAFF.

This clone was counted once. The V and J genes are TRBV11-3 and TRBJ2-3; TRBD1 matches 8 bases. The V gene's germline CDR1 is SGHNT and CDR2 YENEEA. The V segment lost 5 bases and the J segment 0 bases; nucleotides outside the gene matches: 4. The CDR3 is 15 residues long. CDR3 sequence reads: CASSTGQGSTDTQYF. CDR3 coding DNA: TGTGCCAGCAGCACAGGACAGGGTAGCACAGATACGCAGTATTTT.

This rearrangement joins TRBV4-2 to TRBJ2-7, with D perhaps assigned TRBD1 or TRBD2 (5 bases each). With 4 bases removed from V and 0 bases from J, the gap between germline ends came to 13 bases. The germline V gene encodes CDR1 LGHNA and CDR2 YNFKEQ. This CDR3 is 15 amino acids long. CDR3 in amino acids: CASSPAGTFSYEQYF. The CDR3 DNA follows: TGTGCCAGCAGCCCGGCCGGGACGTTCTCCTACGAGCAGTACTTC.

V and J are TRBV28 and TRBJ2-6; D not resolved. Trimming pared 2 bases from V and 1 base from J, leaving 9 bases between. The V gene's germline CDR1 is MDHEN and CDR2 SYDVKM. This CDR3 has 16 amino acids. Here the CDR3 reads CASSLIWGSGANVLTF. Here the CDR3 DNA reads TGTGCCAGCAGTTTAATATGGGGTTCTGGGGCCAACGTCCTGACTTTC.

The chain is built from TRBV5-1 and TRBJ2-6; D unclear. V was trimmed by 3 bases and J by 2 bases, leaving 18 bases between them. This CDR3 comprises 18 residues. The V gene's germline CDR1 is SGHRS and CDR2 YFSETQ. As DNA, the CDR3 is TGCGCCAGCAGCTCCGGACGCCTCGACCCACCTGGGGCCAACGTCCTGACTTTC. It translates to CASSSGRLDPPGANVLTF. The variable domain in full, with the rest retrieved from reference TRBV5-1 and TRBJ2-6, is KAGVTQTPRYLIKTRGQQVTLSCSPISGHRSVSWYQQTPGQGLQFLFEYFSETQRNKGNFPGRFSGRQFSNSRSEMNVSTLELGDSALYLCASSSGRLDPPGANVLTFGAGSRLTVL.